The next 10 T cell receptor beta chains were all read from a single sample in a study of radiotherapy plus CTLA-4 blockade in lung cancer. This table comes from immunoSEQ multiplex PCR, and its TCRdb copy is limited to in-frame clones, with some not included. This sample has 100,000 to 150,000 clones, with about 90% found just once. The specimen was peripheral blood, collected from a patient treated with radiotherapy plus ipilimumab. The receptors here all came from a human donor with non-small cell lung cancer that progressed on radiotherapy plus ipilimumab.

CDR3 region: CASSAPGQGVADTQYF. The CDR3 bases are TGTGCCAGCAGCGCCCCGGGACAGGGGGTAGCAGATACGCAGTATTTT. The chain combines TRBV5-8 with TRBJ2-3, with 11 bases aligning to TRBD1. The CDR3 loop spans 16 amino acids. CDR1 is SGHTS, CDR2 YDEGEE, per germline. The J segment lost 4 bases and the V segment lost 4 bases, leaving 8 bases of the junction unmatched.

This sequence joins TRBV29-1 and TRBJ2-1, with D possibly TRBD1 on 5 matching bases. The CDR3 contains 14 residues. V lost 4 bases and J lost 0, with 10 bases in between. CDR1 and CDR2 (germline): SQVTM, ANQGSEA. In DNA, the CDR3 is TGCAGCGTTGGACAGTGGGGCTCCTACAATGAGCAGTTCTTC. This sequence encodes CSVGQWGSYNEQFF.

This clone was counted a single time. This rearrangement joins TRBV7-9 to TRBJ1-1; TRBD1 matches at 11 bases. This CDR3 spans 16 amino acids. In germline, CDR1 is SEHNR, CDR2 FQNEAQ (reference sequence). J gave up 2 bases and V 3 bases, and 5 bases lay outside the gene matches. The CDR3 loop reads CASSFGTGGLNTEAFF. For the CDR3, the DNA is TGTGCCAGCAGCTTCGGGACAGGGGGGCTAAACACTGAAGCTTTCTTT.

This chain joins TRBV19 and TRBJ2-7, with 11 bases matching TRBD2. Germline CDR1 LNHDA, CDR2 SQIVND (reference sequence). The CDR3 sequence is 14 residues long. Trimming took 10 bases from V and 0 from J; bases not matched to a gene: 5. CDR3 coding DNA: TGTGCCACTTCGACTAGCGGGGTCTCCTACGAGCAGTACTTC. It codes for CATSTSGVSYEQYF.

This chain connects TRBV9 to TRBJ2-3, with D possibly being TRBD2 (6 bases). CDR1 SGDLS and CDR2 YYNGEE come from the germline V gene. The CDR3 covers 17 residues. V gave up 4 bases and J gave up 1 base, with 19 bases separating them. CDR3 loop: CASSPSGGASGTDTQYF. DNA for the CDR3: TGTGCCAGCAGCCCGAGCGGCGGGGCTAGCGGCACAGATACGCAGTATTTT.

This clone has more than one count but fewer than ten. The rearrangement uses TRBV10-3 and TRBJ1-1; perhaps TRBD1 as D (6 bases). Per germline, CDR1 ENHRY and CDR2 SYGVKD. V was clipped by 11 bases and J by 3 bases, with 19 bases between them. The CDR3 covers 14 residues. CDR3: CASKQRDKDTEAFF. CDR3 bases: TGTGCCTCGAAACAGAGGGACAAGGACACTGAAGCTTTCTTT.

This clone was observed once. V usage is TRBV25-1 and J usage is TRBJ1-4, with 11 bases fitting TRBD1. The CDR3 spans 14 residues. CDR1 MGHDK and CDR2 SYGVNS come from the germline V gene. V shed 6 bases, J shed 10 bases, and the junction held 7 bases outside the gene matches. CDR3 nucleotide sequence: TGTGCCAGCAGCCTTCCCGGGACAGGGGGAAAACTGTTTTTT. Translated: CASSLPGTGGKLFF.

This rearrangement joins TRBV7-2 to TRBJ2-5; D is possibly TRBD2 (5 bases). CDR3 length equals 14 residues. Germline assignment: CDR1 SGHTA and CDR2 FQGNSA. V was trimmed by 6 bases and J by 8 bases, leaving 19 bases between them. Here the CDR3 DNA reads TGTGCCAGCAGTAACGGGATAAGTAGGGAAACCCAGTACTTC. Translating it yields CASSNGISRETQYF. The full variable domain, rest sourced from reference TRBV7-2 and TRBJ2-5, is GAGVSQSPSNKVTEKGKDVELRCDPISGHTALYWYRQSLGQGLEFLIYFQGNSAPDKSGLPSDRFSAERTGGSVSTLTIQRTQQEDSAVYLCASSNGISRETQYFGPGTRLLVL.

The chain recombines TRBV18 with TRBJ1-1; unclear D gene. There are 14 residues in the CDR3. Between the trimmed V and J ends, which lost 3 bases and 2 bases, there was a span of 10 bases. Germline CDR1 is KGHSH and CDR2 is LQKENI. CDR3 region: CASSPPTFNTEAFF. For the CDR3, the DNA is TGTGCCAGCTCACCTCCCACTTTTAACACTGAAGCTTTCTTT.

The gene calls are TRBV19 and TRBJ1-4, with D unresolved. Germline CDR1 reads LNHDA; CDR2 reads SQIVND (reference sequence). V shed 2 bases and J shed 0 bases, with 7 bases lying between them. The CDR3 runs 15 residues. The CDR3 spells CASSILSATNEKLFF. In DNA, the CDR3 is TGTGCCAGTAGTATATTATCGGCAACTAATGAAAAACTGTTTTTT.